The 24 T cell receptor beta chains reported below all come from one sample, sequenced in a study of cytomegalovirus exposure and HLA in healthy donors. PCR employed 60 Vbeta and 13 Jbeta primers. Here immunoSEQ multiplex PCR was the method, and the copy in TCRdb shows in-frame clones only, minus some. The sample table includes roughly 41,000 clones. Input material: PBMCs. Receptors were obtained from a woman aged 40 to 50 in good health and CMV-seronegative.

The gene calls are TRBV7-6 and TRBJ1-1; D may be TRBD1 (5 bases). Germline V CDR1 and CDR2: SGHVS, FNYEAQ. Trimming stripped 2 bases from V and 0 bases from J, with 13 bases between. This CDR3 has 16 residues. The CDR3 DNA sequence: TGTGCCAGCAGCTTATCGGCAGGGCCCCTGAACACTGAAGCTTTCTTT. The encoded protein is CASSLSAGPLNTEAFF. Supplemented by reference TRBV7-6 and TRBJ1-1, the full variable domain reads GAGVSQSPRYKVTKRGQDVALRCDPISGHVSLYWYRQALGQGPEFLTYFNYEAQQDKSGLPNDRFSAERPEGSISTLTIQRTEQRDSAMYRCASSLSAGPLNTEAFFGQGTRLTVV.

The chain is built from TRBV6-5 and TRBJ2-7; 7 bases are shared with TRBD1. The CDR3 consists of 14 residues. Germline V gene sequence: CDR1 MNHEY, CDR2 SVGAGI. V gave up 8 bases and J gave up 6 bases; unmatched junction bases: 13. In DNA, the CDR3 is TGTGCCAGCCGGGACAGAGGATCGTCGGGCGAGCAGTACTTC. Protein sequence: CASRDRGSSGEQYF.

This CDR3 reads CASSRGPDRAYEQYF. CDR3 nucleotide sequence: TGTGCCAGCAGCAGAGGGCCTGACAGGGCCTACGAGCAGTACTTC. The rearrangement uses TRBV9 and TRBJ2-7, with 7 bases that match TRBD1. The CDR3 has 15 residues. Germline CDR1 and CDR2: SGDLS and YYNGEE. The V segment lost 4 bases and the J segment 2 bases; nucleotides outside the gene matches: 9.

The chain joins TRBV4-2 to TRBJ2-1; 8 bases map to TRBD2. Unmatched junction bases numbered 2, after V lost 0 bases and J lost 10 bases. The CDR3 is 13 residues long. CDR1 is LGHNA, CDR2 YNFKEQ, per germline. As DNA, the CDR3 is TGTGCCAGCAGCCAAGATTCGGGAGGGGAGCAGTTCTTC. Translated: CASSQDSGGEQFF.

The chain is built from TRBV7-3 and TRBJ2-3, with 12 bases aligning to TRBD2. The germline V gene encodes CDR1 SGHTA and CDR2 FQGTGA. CDR3 length equals 16 residues. The V segment lost 3 bases and the J segment 4 bases; nucleotides outside the gene matches: 5. CDR3 coding DNA: TGTGCCAGCAGCTTGTCTAGCGGGAGGGACTCAGATACGCAGTATTTT. Translated: CASSLSSGRDSDTQYF.

V and J are TRBV6-1 and TRBJ2-1; D ambiguous. Trimming cost V 8 bases and J 7 bases, with 21 bases left between them. CDR3 size: 15 residues. The germline CDR1 and CDR2 sequences are MNHNS and SASEGT. The CDR3 DNA sequence: TGTGCCAGCGGAGTCCCGAGAGGCCGGAGAAATGAGCAGTTCTTC. This gives the protein CASGVPRGRRNEQFF.

The J gene is TRBJ2-3, the V gene TRBV4-3, with TRBD1 matching over 8 bases. This CDR3 spans 14 amino acids. CDR1 and CDR2 (germline): LGHNA, YSLEER. After removal of 3 bases from V and 3 bases from J, the junction contained 2 bases not matched to a gene. The CDR3 here is CASSQGTGTDTQYF. CDR3 DNA: TGCGCCAGCAGCCAGGGGACAGGAACAGATACGCAGTATTTT.

J is TRBJ2-7 and V is TRBV6-4; 12 bases line up with TRBD2. Germline V gene data show CDR1 as MRHNA and CDR2 as SNTAGT. The ends lost 3 bases at V and 5 bases at J; junction bases unmatched: 5. There are 15 residues in the CDR3. The CDR3 DNA reads TGTGCCAGCAGTGAGACTAGCGGGAGCACCCACGAGCAGTACTTC. Translation: CASSETSGSTHEQYF.

The rearrangement links TRBV13 to TRBJ2-7, with D perhaps matching TRBD2 (5 bases). CDR1 and CDR2 from the germline V gene are PRHDT and FYEKMQ (reference sequence). The CDR3 spans 13 residues. V was shortened by 6 bases and J by 2 bases, with 11 bases between the two germline ends. The CDR3 is CASRHTSAYEQYF. The CDR3, as DNA: TGTGCCAGCAGACATACTAGTGCCTACGAGCAGTACTTC.

V usage is TRBV19 and J usage is TRBJ2-7, with D perhaps TRBD2 (5 bases). V shed 1 base and J shed 5 bases, with 12 bases lying between them. Germline CDR1 and CDR2: LNHDA and SQIVND (reference sequence). CDR3 length: 14 residues. The CDR3 sequence: CASSIGRERNEQYF. DNA for the CDR3: TGTGCCAGTAGTATAGGCCGGGAAAGGAACGAGCAGTACTTC.

This rearrangement joins TRBV19 to TRBJ2-2, with a weak D call TRBD2 (5 bases). This CDR3 region has 15 residues. The V gene's germline CDR1 is LNHDA and CDR2 SQIVND (reference sequence). V was clipped by 6 bases and J by 3 bases, with 14 bases between them. CDR3 sequence reads: CASSQDRGYTGELFF. The CDR3, as DNA: TGTGCCAGTAGCCAAGACCGGGGTTACACCGGGGAGCTGTTTTTT.

The J gene is TRBJ2-1, the V gene TRBV19; 9 bases fit TRBD1. V was pared by 4 bases and J by 8 bases, with 12 bases of the junction left unmatched. This CDR3 contains 16 residues. Per the germline V gene, CDR1 is LNHDA and CDR2 is SQIVND (reference sequence). For the CDR3, the DNA is TGTGCCAGTAGTAACTCCGGGACAGGGTATACGTATGAGCAGTTCTTC. Protein product: CASSNSGTGYTYEQFF.

In regard to this clone: Other DNA variants within this sample encode the same CDR3. The chain's CDR3 is CASSYGQGAYEQYF. The CDR3 nucleotides are TGTGCCAGCAGTTACGGACAGGGCGCCTACGAGCAGTACTTC. This chain joins TRBV6-5 and TRBJ2-7; TRBD1 matches 8 bases. CDR3 length: 14 amino acids. Trimming removed 2 bases from V and 2 bases from J; junction bases left unmatched: 2. Looked up from germline, CDR1 is MNHEY and CDR2 is SVGAGI.

The chain uses TRBV7-7 and TRBJ2-1; the match to TRBD2 covers 7 bases. Germline-derived CDR1 and CDR2 are SSHAT and FNYEAQ (reference sequence). Germline trimming cut 5 bases from V and 13 bases from J; bases unmatched to any gene: 14. The CDR3 has 14 amino acids. DNA for the CDR3: TGTGCCAGCAGCCCTACGGGGGGAAGTCAGGAACAGTTCTTC. The encoded protein is CASSPTGGSQEQFF.

This chain joins TRBV27 and TRBJ1-1; D is unclear. The germline gives CDR1 MNHEY, CDR2 SMNVEV (reference sequence). The V end lost 3 bases, the J end lost 1 base, and 6 bases lay between the germline ends. The CDR3 extends over 13 amino acids. CDR3 loop: CASSFAGNTEAFF. DNA of the CDR3: TGTGCCAGCAGTTTCGCGGGGAACACTGAAGCTTTCTTT.

The chain couples TRBV11-2 to TRBJ2-1, with 8 positions matching TRBD2. J lost 7 bases, V lost 2 bases, and 10 bases had no gene match. There are 16 residues in the CDR3. Germline-derived CDR1 and CDR2 are SGHAT and FQNNGV. The CDR3 sequence is CASSLTGIERENEQFF. The CDR3 bases are TGTGCCAGCAGCTTAACCGGAATCGAGCGGGAGAATGAGCAGTTCTTC.

This rearrangement joins TRBV7-9 to TRBJ2-1; D may be TRBD2 (5 bases). Trimming cost V 4 bases and J 6 bases, with 10 bases left between them. Germline CDR1 is SEHNR and CDR2 is FQNEAQ (reference sequence). The length of the CDR3 is 13 residues. DNA for the CDR3: TGTGCCAGCAGCTCCGGACTCTTCAATGAGCAGTTCTTC. As protein: CASSSGLFNEQFF.

V and J are TRBV9 and TRBJ2-3; perhaps TRBD2 as D (6 bases). This CDR3 region has 14 residues. Germline V gene sequence: CDR1 SGDLS, CDR2 YYNGEE. The V gene lost 0 bases and the J gene lost 5 bases, with 10 bases spanning the gap. DNA for the CDR3: TGTGCCAGCAGCGTAGTAGGGCGGGGAGATACGCAGTATTTT. Protein: CASSVVGRGDTQYF.

The chain carries TRBV28 and TRBJ1-5; the D is unclear. The CDR3 is 12 amino acids. Per germline, CDR1 MDHEN and CDR2 SYDVKM. Trimming took off 3 bases at V and 6 bases at J, with 6 bases between the two ends. The CDR3, as DNA: TGTGCCAGCAGTTTGTGGAGTCAGCCCCAGCATTTT. It codes for CASSLWSQPQHF.

The V and J genes are TRBV9 and TRBJ2-7, with D perhaps TRBD2 (5 bases). There are 14 residues in the CDR3. Germline CDR1 is SGDLS and CDR2 is YYNGEE. V lost 0 bases and J 7 bases, leaving 14 bases between the germline ends. In DNA form, the CDR3 reads TGTGCCAGCAGCGTAGCTGGGAGTCCGGTAGAGCAGTACTTC. Translating it yields CASSVAGSPVEQYF.

This sequence joins TRBV7-6 and TRBJ2-5; 9 nucleotides match TRBD2. Losses at the gene ends were 5 bases for V and 2 bases for J; bases not matched to a gene: 12. The CDR3 spans 17 residues. The germline V gene encodes CDR1 SGHVS and CDR2 FNYEAQ. The CDR3, as DNA: TGTGCCAGCAGCCGGGGGGGAGCTAGCGGGAAACAAGAGACCCAGTACTTC. This sequence encodes CASSRGGASGKQETQYF. The entire variable domain, with the rest obtained from reference TRBV7-6 and TRBJ2-5, is as follows: GAGVSQSPRYKVTKRGQDVALRCDPISGHVSLYWYRQALGQGPEFLTYFNYEAQQDKSGLPNDRFSAERPEGSISTLTIQRTEQRDSAMYRCASSRGGASGKQETQYFGPGTRLLVL.

The chain employs TRBV2 and TRBJ1-3, with 8 bases lining up with TRBD1. The CDR3 runs to 14 residues. Trimming cost V 7 bases and J 2 bases; bases outside gene matches: 4. Germline lookup yields CDR1 SNHLY and CDR2 FYNNEI. The CDR3 sequence is CASTRGLPGNTIYF. CDR3 bases: TGTGCCAGCACCAGGGGGCTCCCTGGAAACACCATATATTTT.

The rearrangement links TRBV18 to TRBJ2-7; TRBD2 might be the D (6 bases). The CDR3 has 15 amino acids. Germline assignment: CDR1 KGHSH and CDR2 LQKENI. The V end lost 3 bases, the J end lost 5 bases, and 17 bases lay between the germline ends. The CDR3 reads CASSPTTGLLDEQYF. DNA for the CDR3: TGTGCCAGCTCACCGACGACGGGACTTTTGGACGAGCAGTACTTC.

The chain joins TRBV9 to TRBJ2-1; TRBD2 matches at 12 bases. The junction had 6 bases not matched to a gene; V was cut back by 3 bases and J by 8 bases. CDR3 length equals 15 residues. Germline loops: CDR1 SGDLS, CDR2 YYNGEE. CDR3 protein: CASSAPTSGSYEQFF. In DNA, the CDR3 is TGTGCCAGCAGCGCCCCGACTAGCGGGAGCTATGAGCAGTTCTTC.